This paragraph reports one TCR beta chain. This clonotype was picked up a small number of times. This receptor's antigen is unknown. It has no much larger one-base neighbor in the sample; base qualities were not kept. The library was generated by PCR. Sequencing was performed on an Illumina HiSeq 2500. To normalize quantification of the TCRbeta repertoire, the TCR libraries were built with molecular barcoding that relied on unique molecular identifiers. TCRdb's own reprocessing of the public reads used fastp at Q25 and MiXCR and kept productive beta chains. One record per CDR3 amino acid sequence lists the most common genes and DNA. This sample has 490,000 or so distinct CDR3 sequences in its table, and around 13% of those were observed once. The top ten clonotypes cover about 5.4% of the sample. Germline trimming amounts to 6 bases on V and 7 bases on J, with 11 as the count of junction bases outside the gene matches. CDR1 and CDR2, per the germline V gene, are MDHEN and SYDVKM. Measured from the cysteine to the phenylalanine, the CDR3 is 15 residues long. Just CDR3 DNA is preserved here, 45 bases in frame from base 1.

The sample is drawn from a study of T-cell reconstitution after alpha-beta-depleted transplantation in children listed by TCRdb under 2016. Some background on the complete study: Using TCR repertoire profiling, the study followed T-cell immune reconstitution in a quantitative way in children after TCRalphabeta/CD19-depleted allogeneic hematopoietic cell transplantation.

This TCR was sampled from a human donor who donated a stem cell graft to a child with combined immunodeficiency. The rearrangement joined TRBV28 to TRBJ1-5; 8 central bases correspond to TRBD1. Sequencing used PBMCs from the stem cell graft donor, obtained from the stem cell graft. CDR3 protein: CASSPPRGLRQPQHF. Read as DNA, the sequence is TGTGCCAGCAGCCCTCCCAGGGGGCTCCGACAGCCCCAGCATTTT.